The clone carrying this T cell receptor (beta chain) appeared many times. Its antigen is unknown. The data were obtained in a study of T cells after yellow fever vaccination. General study findings and limits: Most clones from primary vaccination resurfaced after the booster (around 97% CD4, 88% CD8). Repertoires sorted by FACS could include abundant clonotypes that are contaminants from the bulk population. Clonotype sharing between CD4 and CD8 compartments was small.

TCRdb re-derived calls from the 5' RACE reads in MiXCR, one entry per CDR3 protein. The table records just under 600,000 distinct CDR3 sequences, about 13% of them present only once. The source was PBMCs, collected on the day of the yellow fever booster vaccination. This TCR derives from a man aged 25-45 years who received the YFV17D yellow fever vaccine.

The CDR3 loop is CASSFGDGYTF. The CDR3 bases are TGTGCCAGCAGCTTTGGGGACGGCTACACCTTC. This chain joins TRBV5-4 and TRBJ1-2; tentatively, D is TRBD1 (5 bases). V shed 2 bases and J shed 8 bases, with 7 bases lying between them. CDR1 SGHNT and CDR2 YYREEE come from the germline V gene (reference sequence). The CDR3 runs 11 residues.